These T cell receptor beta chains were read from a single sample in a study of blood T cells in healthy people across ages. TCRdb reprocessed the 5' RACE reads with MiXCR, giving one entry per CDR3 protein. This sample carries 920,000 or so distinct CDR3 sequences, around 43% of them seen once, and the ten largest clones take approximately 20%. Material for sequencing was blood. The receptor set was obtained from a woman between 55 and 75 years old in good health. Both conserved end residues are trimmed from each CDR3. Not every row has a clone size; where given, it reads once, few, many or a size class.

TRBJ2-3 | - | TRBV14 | ASSQNADRSTDTQY
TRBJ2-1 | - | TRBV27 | ASSLSGLASNEQF
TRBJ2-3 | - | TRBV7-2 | ASSLAGLGLNTQY
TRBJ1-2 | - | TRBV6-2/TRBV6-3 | ASSADSSGGYGYT
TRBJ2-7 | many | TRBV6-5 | ASSGLAGYEQY
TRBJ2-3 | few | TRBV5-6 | ASSSTSGSPLSTDTQY
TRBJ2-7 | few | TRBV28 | ASSPTGSREQY
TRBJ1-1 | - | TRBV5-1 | ASSEQGSEAF
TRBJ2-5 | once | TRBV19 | ASSPTKVGETQY
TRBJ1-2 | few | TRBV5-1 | ASSLGQAANYGYT
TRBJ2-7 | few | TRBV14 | ASSQDGSRTYEQY
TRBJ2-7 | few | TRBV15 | ATSTDYSLYEQY
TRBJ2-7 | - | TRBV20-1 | SARTRGDHEQY
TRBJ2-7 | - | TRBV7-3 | ASSLSGGGFGEQY
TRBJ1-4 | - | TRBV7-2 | ASSLEQGVKKKLF
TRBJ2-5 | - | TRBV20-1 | SARVDTTTQETQY
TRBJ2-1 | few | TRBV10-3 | AISESSSGRYEQF
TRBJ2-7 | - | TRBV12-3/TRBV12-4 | ASSYPGLAGDEQY
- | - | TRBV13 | ASSLGLAGGDEQY
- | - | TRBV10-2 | ASSTGETYEQY
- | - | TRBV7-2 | ASSLVPLGAFEQY
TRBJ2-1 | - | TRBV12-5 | ASGPWGGREKNEQF
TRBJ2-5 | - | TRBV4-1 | ASSQTDRGFETQY
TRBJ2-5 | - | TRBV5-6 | ASSFKGVGLETQY
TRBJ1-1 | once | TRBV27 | ASSRAGTGNTEAF
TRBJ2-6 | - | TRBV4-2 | ASSPPGPGANVLT
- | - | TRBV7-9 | ASSLFGDEQY
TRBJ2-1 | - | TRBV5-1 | ASSLLLAGENEQF